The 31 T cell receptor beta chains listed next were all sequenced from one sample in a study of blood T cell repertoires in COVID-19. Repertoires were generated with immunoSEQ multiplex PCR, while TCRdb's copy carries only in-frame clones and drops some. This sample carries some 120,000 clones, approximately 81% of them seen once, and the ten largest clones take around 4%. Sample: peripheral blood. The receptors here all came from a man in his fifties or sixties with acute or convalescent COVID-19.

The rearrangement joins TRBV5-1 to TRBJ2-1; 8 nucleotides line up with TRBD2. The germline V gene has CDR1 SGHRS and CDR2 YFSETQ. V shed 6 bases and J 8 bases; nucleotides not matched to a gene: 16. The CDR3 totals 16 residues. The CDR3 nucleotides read TGCGCCAGCACAAACCAAGGGAGCGGGAGCCTCGATGAGCAGTTCTTC. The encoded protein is CASTNQGSGSLDEQFF. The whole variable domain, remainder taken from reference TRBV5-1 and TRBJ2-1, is KAGVTQTPRYLIKTRGQQVTLSCSPISGHRSVSWYQQTPGQGLQFLFEYFSETQRNKGNFPGRFSGRQFSNSRSEMNVSTLELGDSALYLCASTNQGSGSLDEQFFGPGTRLTVL.

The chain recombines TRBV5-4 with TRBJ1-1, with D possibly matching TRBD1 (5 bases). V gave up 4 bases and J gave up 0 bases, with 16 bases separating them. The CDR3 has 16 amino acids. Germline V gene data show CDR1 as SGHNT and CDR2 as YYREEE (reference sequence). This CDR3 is CASSRRQLTMNTEAFF. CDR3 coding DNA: TGTGCCAGCAGCCGGAGACAGCTAACCATGAACACTGAAGCTTTCTTT.

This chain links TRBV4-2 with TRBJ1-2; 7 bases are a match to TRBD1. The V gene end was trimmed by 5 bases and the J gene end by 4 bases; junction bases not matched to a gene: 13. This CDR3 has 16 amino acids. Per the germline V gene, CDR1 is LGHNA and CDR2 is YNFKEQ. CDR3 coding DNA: TGTGCCAGCAGCTTTACCAACAGGGGTACCAGCTATGGCTACACCTTC. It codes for CASSFTNRGTSYGYTF.

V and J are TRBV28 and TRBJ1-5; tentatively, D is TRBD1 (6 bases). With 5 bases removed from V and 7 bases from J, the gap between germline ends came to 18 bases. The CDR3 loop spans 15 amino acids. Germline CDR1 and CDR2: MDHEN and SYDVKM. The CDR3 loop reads CASSILAGAQQPQHF. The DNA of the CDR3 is TGTGCCAGCAGTATCCTGGCGGGGGCCCAACAGCCCCAGCATTTT.

CDR3 in DNA: TGTGCCAGCAGTGAATATGACAGGTCAGGAAACACCATATATTTT. Protein product: CASSEYDRSGNTIYF. The chain employs TRBV25-1 and TRBJ1-3; perhaps TRBD1 as D (6 bases). Between the trimmed V and J ends, which lost 0 bases and 4 bases, there was a span of 10 bases. The CDR3 extends over 15 amino acids. CDR1 is MGHDK, CDR2 SYGVNS, per germline.

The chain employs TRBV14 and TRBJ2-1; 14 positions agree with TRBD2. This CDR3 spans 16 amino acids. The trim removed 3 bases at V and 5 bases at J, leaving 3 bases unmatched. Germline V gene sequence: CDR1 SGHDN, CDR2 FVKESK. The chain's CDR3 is CASSHRLAGGDNEQFF. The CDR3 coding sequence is TGTGCCAGCAGCCACCGACTAGCGGGAGGGGACAATGAGCAGTTCTTC.

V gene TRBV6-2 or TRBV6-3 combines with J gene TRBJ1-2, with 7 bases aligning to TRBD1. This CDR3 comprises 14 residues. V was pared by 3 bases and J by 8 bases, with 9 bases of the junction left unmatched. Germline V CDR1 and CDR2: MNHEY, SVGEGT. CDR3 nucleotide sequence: TGTGCCAGCAGTTATAGTCAGGGGGACTGGGGCTACACCTTC. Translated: CASSYSQGDWGYTF.

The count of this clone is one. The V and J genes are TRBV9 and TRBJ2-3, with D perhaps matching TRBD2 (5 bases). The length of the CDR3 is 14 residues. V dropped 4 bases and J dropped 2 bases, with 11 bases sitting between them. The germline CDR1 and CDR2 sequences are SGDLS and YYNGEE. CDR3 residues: CASSLDSITDTQYF. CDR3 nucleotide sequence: TGTGCCAGCAGCCTGGACTCCATCACAGATACGCAGTATTTT.

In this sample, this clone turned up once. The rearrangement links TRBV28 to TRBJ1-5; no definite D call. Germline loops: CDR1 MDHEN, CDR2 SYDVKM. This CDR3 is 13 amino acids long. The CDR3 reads CGSGAGNNQPQHF. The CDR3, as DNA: TGTGGATCCGGCGCGGGGAACAATCAGCCCCAGCATTTT.

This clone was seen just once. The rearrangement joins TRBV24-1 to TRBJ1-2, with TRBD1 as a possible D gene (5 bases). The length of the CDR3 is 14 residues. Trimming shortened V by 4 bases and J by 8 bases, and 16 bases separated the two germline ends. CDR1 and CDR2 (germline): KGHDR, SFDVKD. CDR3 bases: TGTGCCACCAGTGACTGGGAAGGGGTAGAGGGCTACACCTTC. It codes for CATSDWEGVEGYTF.

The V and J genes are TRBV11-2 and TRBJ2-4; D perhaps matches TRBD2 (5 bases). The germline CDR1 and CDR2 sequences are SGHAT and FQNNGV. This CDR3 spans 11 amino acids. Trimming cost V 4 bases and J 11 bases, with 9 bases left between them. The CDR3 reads CASSSTNFQYF. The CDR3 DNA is TGTGCCAGCAGCTCGACTAACTTTCAGTACTTC.

The CDR3: CAWSVPWTRSNQPQHF. The CDR3 nucleotides read TGTGCCTGGAGTGTACCCTGGACACGGAGCAATCAGCCCCAGCATTTT. V and J are TRBV30 and TRBJ1-5; a possible D gene is TRBD1 (5 bases). V lost 0 bases to trimming and J lost 1 base, with 13 bases between them. CDR1 is GTSNPN and CDR2 is SVGIG in the germline V gene (reference sequence). This CDR3 spans 16 amino acids.

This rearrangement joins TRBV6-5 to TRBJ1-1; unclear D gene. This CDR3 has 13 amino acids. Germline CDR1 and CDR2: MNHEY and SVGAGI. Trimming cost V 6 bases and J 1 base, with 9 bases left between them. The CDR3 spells CASSFEGNTEAFF. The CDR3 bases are TGTGCCAGCAGCTTTGAGGGGAACACTGAAGCTTTCTTT.

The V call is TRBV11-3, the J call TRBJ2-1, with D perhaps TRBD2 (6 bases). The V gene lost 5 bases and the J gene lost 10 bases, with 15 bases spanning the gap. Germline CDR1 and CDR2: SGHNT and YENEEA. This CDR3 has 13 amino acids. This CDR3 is CASSPQTGVEQFF. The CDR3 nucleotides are TGTGCCAGCAGCCCCCAGACGGGAGTCGAGCAGTTCTTC. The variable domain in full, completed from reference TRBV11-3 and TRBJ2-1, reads EAGVVQSPRYKIIEKKQPVAFWCNPISGHNTLYWYLQNLGQGPELLIRYENEEAVDDSQLPKDRFSAERLKGVDSTLKIQPAELGDSAVYLCASSPQTGVEQFFGPGTRLTVL.

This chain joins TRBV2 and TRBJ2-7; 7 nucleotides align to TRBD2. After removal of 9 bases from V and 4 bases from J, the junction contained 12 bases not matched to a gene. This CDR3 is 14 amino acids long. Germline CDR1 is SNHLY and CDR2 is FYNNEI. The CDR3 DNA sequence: TGTGCCAGTAGCTTCGGGGGAGGGGCTTACGAGCAGTACTTC. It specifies CASSFGGGAYEQYF.

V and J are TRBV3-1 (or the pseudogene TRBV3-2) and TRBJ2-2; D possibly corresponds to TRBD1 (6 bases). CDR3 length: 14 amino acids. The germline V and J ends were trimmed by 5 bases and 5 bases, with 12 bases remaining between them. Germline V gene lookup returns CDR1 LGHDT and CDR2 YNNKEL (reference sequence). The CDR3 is CASSWTALTGELFF. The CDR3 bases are TGTGCCAGCAGCTGGACAGCTTTAACCGGGGAGCTGTTTTTT.

In DNA form, the CDR3 reads TGTGCCAGCAGCCCCCGGGCAGGGAGGGTTGGAGCTAATGAAAAACTGTTTTTT. It codes for CASSPRAGRVGANEKLFF. The chain carries TRBV9 and TRBJ1-4; D might be TRBD1 (5 bases). The ends were cut back, 4 bases at V and 3 bases at J, with 22 bases in the middle. From germline, CDR1 is SGDLS and CDR2 YYNGEE. The CDR3 is made up of 18 amino acids. The variable domain in full, completed from reference TRBV9 and TRBJ1-4, reads DSGVTQTPKHLITATGQRVTLRCSPRSGDLSVYWYQQSLDQGLQFLIQYYNGEERAKGNILERFSAQQFPDLHSELNLSSLELGDSALYFCASSPRAGRVGANEKLFFGSGTQLSVL.

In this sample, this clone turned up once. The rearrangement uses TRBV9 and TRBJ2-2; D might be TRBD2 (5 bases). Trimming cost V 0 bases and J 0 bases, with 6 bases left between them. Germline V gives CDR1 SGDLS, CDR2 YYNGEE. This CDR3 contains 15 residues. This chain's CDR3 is CASSVGGTNTGELFF. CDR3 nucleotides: TGTGCCAGCAGCGTAGGAGGGACGAACACCGGGGAGCTGTTTTTT.

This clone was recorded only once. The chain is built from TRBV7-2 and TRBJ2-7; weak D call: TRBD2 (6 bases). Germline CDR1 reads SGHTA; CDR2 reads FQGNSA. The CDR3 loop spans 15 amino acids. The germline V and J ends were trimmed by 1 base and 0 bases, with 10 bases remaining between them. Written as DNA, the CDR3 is TGTGCCAGCAGCTTAGGGCGGGGCAGCTCCTACGAGCAGTACTTC. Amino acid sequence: CASSLGRGSSYEQYF.

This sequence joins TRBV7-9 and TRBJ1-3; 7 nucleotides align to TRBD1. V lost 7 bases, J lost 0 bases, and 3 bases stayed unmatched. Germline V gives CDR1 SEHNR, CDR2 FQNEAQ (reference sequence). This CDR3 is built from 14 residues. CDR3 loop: CASTDRDSGNTIYF. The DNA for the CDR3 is TGTGCCAGCACAGACAGGGACTCTGGAAACACCATATATTTT. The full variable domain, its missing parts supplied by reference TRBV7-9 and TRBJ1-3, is DTGVSQNPRHKITKRGQNVTFRCDPISEHNRLYWYRQTLGQGPEFLTYFQNEAQLEKSRLLSDRFSAERPKGSFSTLEIQRTEQGDSAMYLCASTDRDSGNTIYFGEGSWLTVV.

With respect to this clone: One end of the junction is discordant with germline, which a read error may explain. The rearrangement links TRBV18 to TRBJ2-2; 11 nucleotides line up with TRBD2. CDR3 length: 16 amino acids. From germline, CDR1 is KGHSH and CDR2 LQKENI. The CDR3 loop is CASSPQTSGNAGELFF. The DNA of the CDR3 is TGTGCCAGCTCACCGCAGACTAGCGGGAACGCCGGGGAGCTGTTTTTT.

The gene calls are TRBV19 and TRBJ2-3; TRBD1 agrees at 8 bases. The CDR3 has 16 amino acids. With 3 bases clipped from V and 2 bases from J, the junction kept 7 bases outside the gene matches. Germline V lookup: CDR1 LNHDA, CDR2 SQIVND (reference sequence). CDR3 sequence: CASSIKAGGYTDTQYF. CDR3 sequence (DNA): TGTGCCAGTAGTATCAAAGCAGGGGGCTACACAGATACGCAGTATTTT.

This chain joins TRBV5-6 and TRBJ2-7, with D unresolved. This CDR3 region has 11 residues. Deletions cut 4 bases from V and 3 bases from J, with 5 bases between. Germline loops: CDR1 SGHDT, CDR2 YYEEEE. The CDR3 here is CASSRHYEQYF. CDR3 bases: TGTGCCAGCAGCCGACACTACGAGCAGTACTTC. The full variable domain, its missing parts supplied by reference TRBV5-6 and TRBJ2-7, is DAGVTQSPTHLIKTRGQQVTLRCSPKSGHDTVSWYQQALGQGPQFIFQYYEEEERQRGNFPDRFSGHQFPNYSSELNVNALLLGDSALYLCASSRHYEQYFGPGTRLTVT.

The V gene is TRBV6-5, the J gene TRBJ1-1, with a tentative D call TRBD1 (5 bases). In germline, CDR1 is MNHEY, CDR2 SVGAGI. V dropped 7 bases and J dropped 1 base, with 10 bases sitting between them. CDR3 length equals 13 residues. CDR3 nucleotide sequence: TGTGCCAGCATGGGCAGGGAGAACACTGAAGCTTTCTTT. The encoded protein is CASMGRENTEAFF.

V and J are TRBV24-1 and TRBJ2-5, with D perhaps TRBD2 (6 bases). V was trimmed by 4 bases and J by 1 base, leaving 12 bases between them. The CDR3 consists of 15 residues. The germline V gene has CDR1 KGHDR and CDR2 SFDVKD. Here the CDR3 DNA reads TGTGCCACCAGTGAGGCAGGAGGGGCCCAAGAGACCCAGTACTTC. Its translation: CATSEAGGAQETQYF.

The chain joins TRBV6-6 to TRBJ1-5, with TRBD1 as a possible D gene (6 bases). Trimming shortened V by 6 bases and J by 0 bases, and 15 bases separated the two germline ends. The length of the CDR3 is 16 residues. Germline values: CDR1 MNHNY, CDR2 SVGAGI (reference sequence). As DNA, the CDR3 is TGTGCCAGCAGCCTCGGACAGCCCGGTAGCAATCAGCCCCAGCATTTT. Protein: CASSLGQPGSNQPQHF.

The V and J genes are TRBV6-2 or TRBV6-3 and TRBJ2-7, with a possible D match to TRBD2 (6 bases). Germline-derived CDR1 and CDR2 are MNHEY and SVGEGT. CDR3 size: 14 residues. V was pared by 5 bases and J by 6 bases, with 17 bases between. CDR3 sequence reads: CASSQNGGIGEQYF. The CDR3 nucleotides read TGTGCCAGCAGTCAGAACGGGGGTATTGGCGAGCAGTACTTC.

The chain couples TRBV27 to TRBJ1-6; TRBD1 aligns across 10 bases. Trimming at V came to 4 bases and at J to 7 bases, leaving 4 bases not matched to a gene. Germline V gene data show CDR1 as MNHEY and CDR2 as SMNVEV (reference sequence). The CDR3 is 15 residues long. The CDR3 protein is CASSSTGGRNSPLHF. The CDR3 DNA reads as TGTGCCAGCAGTTCGACAGGGGGCAGGAATTCACCCCTCCACTTT.

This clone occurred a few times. CDR3 region: CASSPHREGNTEAFF. CDR3 in DNA: TGTGCCAGTAGCCCTCACAGGGAGGGGAACACTGAAGCTTTCTTT. This chain links TRBV19 with TRBJ1-1; D may be TRBD1 (6 bases). The ends were cut back, 6 bases at V and 1 base at J, with 15 bases in the middle. The CDR3 has 15 amino acids. CDR1 and CDR2 from the germline V gene are LNHDA and SQIVND (reference sequence).

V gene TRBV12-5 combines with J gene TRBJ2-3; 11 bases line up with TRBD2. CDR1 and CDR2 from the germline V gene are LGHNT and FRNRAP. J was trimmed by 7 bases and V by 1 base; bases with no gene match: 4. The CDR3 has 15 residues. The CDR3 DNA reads TGTGCTAGTGGTTTGGGACTAGCGGGACAGTATACGCAGTATTTT. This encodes CASGLGLAGQYTQYF.

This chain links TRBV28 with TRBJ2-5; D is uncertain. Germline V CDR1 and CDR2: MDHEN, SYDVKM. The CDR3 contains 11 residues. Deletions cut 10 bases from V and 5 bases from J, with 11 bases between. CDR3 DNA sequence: TGTGCCACTACGCTGGAGGAGACCCAGTACTTC. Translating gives CATTLEETQYF.